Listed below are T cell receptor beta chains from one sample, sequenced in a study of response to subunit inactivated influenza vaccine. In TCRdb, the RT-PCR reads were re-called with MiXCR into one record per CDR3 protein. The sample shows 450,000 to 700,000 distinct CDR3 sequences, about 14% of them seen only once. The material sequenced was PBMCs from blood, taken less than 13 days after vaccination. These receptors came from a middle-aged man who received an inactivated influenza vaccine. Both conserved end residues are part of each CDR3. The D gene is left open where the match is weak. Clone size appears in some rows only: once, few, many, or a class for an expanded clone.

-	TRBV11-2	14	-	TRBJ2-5	CASSLVSRKETQYF	TGTGCCAGCAGCTTAGTGTCCCGAAAAGAGACCCAGTACTTC
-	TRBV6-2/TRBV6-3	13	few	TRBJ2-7	CASSWPLRDEQYF	TGTGCCAGCAGTTGGCCACTTAGAGACGAGCAGTACTTC
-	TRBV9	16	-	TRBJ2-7	CASTPHPRGGSSEQYF	TGTGCCAGCACCCCTCACCCCCGAGGTGGTTCGTCCGAGCAGTACTTC
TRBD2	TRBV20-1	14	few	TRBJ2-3	CSAPLAGVRDTQYF	TGCAGTGCGCCACTAGCGGGAGTTAGGGATACGCAGTATTTT
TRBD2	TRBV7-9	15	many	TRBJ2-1	CASSYGTSLNNEQFF	TGTGCCAGCAGCTACGGGACTAGCCTTAACAATGAGCAGTTCTTC
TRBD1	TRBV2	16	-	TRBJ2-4	CASSSGTGGGLNIQYF	TGTGCCAGCAGTTCCGGGACAGGGGGGGGATTGAACATTCAGTACTTC
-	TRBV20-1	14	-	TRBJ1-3	CSAAAGSSGNTIYF	TGCAGTGCAGCCGCCGGGAGCTCTGGAAACACCATATATTTT
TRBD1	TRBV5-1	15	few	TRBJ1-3	CASSLAGGSGNTIYF	TGCGCCAGCAGCTTGGCAGGGGGCTCTGGAAACACCATATATTTT
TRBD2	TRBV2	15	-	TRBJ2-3	CASRFTSGGTDTQYF	TGTGCCAGCAGGTTTACTAGCGGGGGCACAGATACGCAGTATTTT
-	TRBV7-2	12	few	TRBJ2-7	CASSLASVEQYF	TGTGCCAGCAGCTTAGCGAGCGTCGAGCAGTACTTC
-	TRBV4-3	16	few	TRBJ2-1	CASSQDRPSSYNEQFF	TGCGCCAGCAGCCAAGATAGGCCTAGCTCCTACAATGAGCAGTTCTTC
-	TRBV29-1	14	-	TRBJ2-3	CSVRGAGATDTQYF	TGCAGCGTTCGCGGAGCTGGGGCCACAGATACGCAGTATTTT
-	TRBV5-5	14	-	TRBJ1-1	CASSPISTDPSAFF	TGTGCCAGCAGCCCGATCTCGACGGACCCATCGGCTTTCTTT
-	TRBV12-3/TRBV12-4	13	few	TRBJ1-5	CASRKGGDQPQHF	TGTGCCAGCAGGAAGGGCGGGGATCAGCCCCAGCATTTT
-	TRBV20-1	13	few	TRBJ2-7	CSGARDLSYEQYF	TGCAGTGGGGCCAGGGACTTGTCCTACGAGCAGTACTTC
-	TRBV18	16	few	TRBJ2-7	CASSPHPPGEGYEQYF	TGTGCCAGCTCACCCCATCCCCCGGGAGAGGGCTACGAGCAGTACTTC
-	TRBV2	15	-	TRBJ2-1	CASSEGGLRNNEQFF	TGTGCCAGCAGTGAAGGGGGCTTAAGAAACAATGAGCAGTTCTTC
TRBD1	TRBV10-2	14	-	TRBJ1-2	CASSERQGADGYTF	TGCGCCAGCAGTGAAAGACAGGGGGCGGATGGCTACACCTTC
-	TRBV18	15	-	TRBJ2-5	CASSPPGRSQETQYF	TGTGCCAGCTCACCACCGGGCAGGTCCCAAGAGACCCAGTACTTC
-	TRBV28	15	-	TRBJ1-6	CASSLTAYNNSPLHF	TGTGCCAGCAGTTTAACAGCCTACAATAATTCACCCCTCCACTTT
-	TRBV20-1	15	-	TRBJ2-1	CSAGTSGTALNEQFF	TGCAGTGCCGGGACGAGCGGGACAGCCCTTAATGAGCAGTTCTTC
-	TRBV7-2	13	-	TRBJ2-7	CASRTHGFGEQYF	TGTGCCAGCAGGACACACGGATTCGGGGAGCAGTACTTC
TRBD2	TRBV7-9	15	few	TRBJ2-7	CASSLVSGRVYEQYF	TGTGCCAGCAGCTTAGTTAGCGGGAGGGTCTACGAGCAGTACTTC